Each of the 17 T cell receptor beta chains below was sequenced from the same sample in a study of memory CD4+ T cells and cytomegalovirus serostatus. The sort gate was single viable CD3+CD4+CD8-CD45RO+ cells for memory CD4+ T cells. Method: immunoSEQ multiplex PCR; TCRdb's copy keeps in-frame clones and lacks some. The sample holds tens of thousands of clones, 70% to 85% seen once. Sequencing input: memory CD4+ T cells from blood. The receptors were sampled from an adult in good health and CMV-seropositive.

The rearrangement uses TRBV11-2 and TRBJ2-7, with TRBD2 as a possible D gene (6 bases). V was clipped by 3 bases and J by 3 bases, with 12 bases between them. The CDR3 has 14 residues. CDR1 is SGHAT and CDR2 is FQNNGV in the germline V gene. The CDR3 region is CASSFSGGVYEQYF. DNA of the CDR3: TGTGCCAGCAGCTTCTCAGGCGGGGTCTACGAGCAGTACTTC.

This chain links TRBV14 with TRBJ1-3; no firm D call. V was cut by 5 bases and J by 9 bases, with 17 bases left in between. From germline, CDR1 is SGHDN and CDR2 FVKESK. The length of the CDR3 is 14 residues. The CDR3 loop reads CASSAVTGAVTIYF. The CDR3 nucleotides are TGTGCCAGCAGCGCAGTGACCGGAGCCGTCACCATATATTTT.

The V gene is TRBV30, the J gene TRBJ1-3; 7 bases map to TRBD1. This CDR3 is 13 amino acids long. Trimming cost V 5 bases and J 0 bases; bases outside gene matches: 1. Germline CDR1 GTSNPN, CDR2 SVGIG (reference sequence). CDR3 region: CAWDRASGNTIYF. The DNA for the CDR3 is TGTGCCTGGGACAGGGCCTCTGGAAACACCATATATTTT.

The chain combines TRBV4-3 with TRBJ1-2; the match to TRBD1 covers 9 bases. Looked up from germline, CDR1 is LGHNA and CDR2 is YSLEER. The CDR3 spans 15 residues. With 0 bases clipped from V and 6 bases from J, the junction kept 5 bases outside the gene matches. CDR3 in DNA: TGCGCCAGCAGCCAAGATATCGGGACAGGGAATGGCTACACCTTC. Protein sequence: CASSQDIGTGNGYTF.

The CDR3 loop reads CASSSDRGGSPLHF. The CDR3 nucleotides read TGTGCCAGCAGCTCCGACAGGGGAGGATCACCCCTCCACTTT. V and J are TRBV7-2 and TRBJ1-6; 8 bases are shared with TRBD1. The length of the CDR3 is 14 residues. Per germline, CDR1 SGHTA and CDR2 FQGNSA. V shed 4 bases and J 10 bases; nucleotides not matched to a gene: 6.

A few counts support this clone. The CDR3: CASSSSPGRGIQPQHF. The CDR3, as DNA: TGTGCCAGCAGTTCCTCCCCCGGGAGGGGGATTCAGCCCCAGCATTTT. V and J are TRBV27 and TRBJ1-5; D is perhaps TRBD1 (6 bases). CDR3 size: 16 residues. The V and J ends lost 4 bases and 6 bases respectively, with 19 bases between them. The germline V gene has CDR1 MNHEY and CDR2 SMNVEV (reference sequence).

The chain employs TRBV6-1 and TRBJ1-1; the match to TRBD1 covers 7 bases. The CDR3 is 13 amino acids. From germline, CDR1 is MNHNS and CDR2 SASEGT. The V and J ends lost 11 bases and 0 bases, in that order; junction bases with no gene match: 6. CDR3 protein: CAGKGTVNTEAFF. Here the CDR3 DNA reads TGTGCCGGAAAGGGGACAGTGAACACTGAAGCTTTCTTT.

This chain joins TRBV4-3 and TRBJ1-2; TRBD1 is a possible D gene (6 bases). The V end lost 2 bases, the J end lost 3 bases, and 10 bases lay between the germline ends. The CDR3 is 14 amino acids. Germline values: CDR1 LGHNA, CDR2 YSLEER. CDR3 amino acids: CASSQRRGYYGYTF. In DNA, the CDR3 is TGCGCCAGCAGCCAACGCAGGGGCTACTATGGCTACACCTTC.

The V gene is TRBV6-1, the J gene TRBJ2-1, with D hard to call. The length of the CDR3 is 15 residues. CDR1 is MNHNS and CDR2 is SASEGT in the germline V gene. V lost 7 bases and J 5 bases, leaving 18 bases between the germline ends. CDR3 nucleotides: TGTGCCAGCACCCGAGAATGGCTCCTAAACAATGAGCAGTTCTTC. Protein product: CASTREWLLNNEQFF.

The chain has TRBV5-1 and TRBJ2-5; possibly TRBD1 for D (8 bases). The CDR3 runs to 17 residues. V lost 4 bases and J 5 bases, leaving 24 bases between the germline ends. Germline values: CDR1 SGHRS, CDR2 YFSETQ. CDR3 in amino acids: CASSLLGQGGFRETQYF. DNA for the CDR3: TGCGCCAGCAGCCTACTCGGACAGGGAGGGTTTCGGGAGACCCAGTACTTC.

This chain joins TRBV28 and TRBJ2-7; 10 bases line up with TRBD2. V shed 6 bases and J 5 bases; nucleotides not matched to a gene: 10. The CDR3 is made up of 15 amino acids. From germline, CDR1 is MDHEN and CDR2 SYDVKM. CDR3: CASRPGASGSNEQYF. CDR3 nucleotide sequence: TGTGCCAGCAGACCCGGGGCTAGCGGGAGTAACGAGCAGTACTTC.

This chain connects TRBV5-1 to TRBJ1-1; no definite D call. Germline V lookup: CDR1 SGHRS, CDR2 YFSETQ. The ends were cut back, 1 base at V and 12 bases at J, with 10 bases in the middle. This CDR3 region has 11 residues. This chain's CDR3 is CASSLSGKTFF. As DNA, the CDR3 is TGCGCCAGCAGCTTGTCGGGGAAAACTTTCTTT.

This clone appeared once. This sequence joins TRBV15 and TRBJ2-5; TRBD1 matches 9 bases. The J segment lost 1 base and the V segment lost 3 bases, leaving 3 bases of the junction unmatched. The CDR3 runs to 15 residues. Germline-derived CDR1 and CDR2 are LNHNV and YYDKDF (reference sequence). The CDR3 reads CATSRGQGGQETQYF. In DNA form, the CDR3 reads TGTGCCACCAGCAGGGGACAGGGAGGCCAAGAGACCCAGTACTTC. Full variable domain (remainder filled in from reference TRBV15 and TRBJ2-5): DAMVIQNPRYQVTQFGKPVTLSCSQTLNHNVMYWYQQKSSQAPKLLFHYYDKDFNNEADTPDNFQSRRPNTSFCFLDIRSPGLGDTAMYLCATSRGQGGQETQYFGPGTRLLVL.

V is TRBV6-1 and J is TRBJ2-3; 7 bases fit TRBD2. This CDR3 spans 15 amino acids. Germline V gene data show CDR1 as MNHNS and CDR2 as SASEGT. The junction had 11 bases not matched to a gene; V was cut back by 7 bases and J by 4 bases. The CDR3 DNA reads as TGTGCCAGCAAGTGGGGGGAGGGATCGCCAGATACGCAGTATTTT. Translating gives CASKWGEGSPDTQYF.

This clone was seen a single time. CDR3: CASSPNRDTQYF. The DNA of the CDR3 is TGTGCCAGCTCACCAAACCGAGATACGCAGTATTTT. The genes are TRBV18 and TRBJ2-3; no reliable D call. The CDR3 contains 12 residues. Trimming left V 2 bases short and J 5 bases short, with 5 bases between. Germline lookup yields CDR1 KGHSH and CDR2 LQKENI.

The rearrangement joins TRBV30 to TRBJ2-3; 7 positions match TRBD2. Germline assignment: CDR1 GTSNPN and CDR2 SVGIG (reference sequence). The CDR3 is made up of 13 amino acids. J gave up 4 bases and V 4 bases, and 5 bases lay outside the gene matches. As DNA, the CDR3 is TGTGCCTGGATTGCGGGAGACGCAGATACGCAGTATTTT. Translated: CAWIAGDADTQYF.

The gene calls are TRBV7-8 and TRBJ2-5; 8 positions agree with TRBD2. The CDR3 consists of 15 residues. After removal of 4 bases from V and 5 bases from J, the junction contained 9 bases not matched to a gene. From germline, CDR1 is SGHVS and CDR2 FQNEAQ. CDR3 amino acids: CASSSPGLGRETQYF. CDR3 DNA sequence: TGTGCCAGCAGCTCACCGGGACTAGGGAGGGAGACCCAGTACTTC.